This is a list of T cell receptor beta chains from one sample in a study of post-analysis software for immune sequencing data. TCRdb called the PCR reads again in MiXCR, with one record for every CDR3 protein. Of more than 500,000 distinct CDR3 sequences in the sample, roughly 34% were seen once. Sequenced input: blood. These receptors all come from a girl aged 2-17 years with multiple sclerosis. CDR3s include the opening cysteine and the closing phenylalanine or tryptophan. D genes are given only for firm matches. Clone sizes are given selectively: once, few, many, or a class where the clone is expanded.

clone_size: .
v_call: TRBV6-5
d_call: TRBD1
j_call: TRBJ2-2
cdr3_nt: TGTGCCAGCAGCCGTCCCGGGACAGAGGGCACCGGGGAGCTGTTTTTT
cdr3_aa: CASSRPGTEGTGELFF

clone_size: .
v_call: TRBV7-2
d_call: TRBD1
j_call: TRBJ1-2
cdr3_nt: TGTGCCAGCAGCCCAGGGACAGGGGACGTCTATGGCTACACCTTC
cdr3_aa: CASSPGTGDVYGYTF

clone_size: .
v_call: TRBV11-2
d_call: .
j_call: TRBJ1-2
cdr3_nt: TGTGCCAGCAGCTTAGTAGCAGCGGGGAACTATGGCTACACCTTC
cdr3_aa: CASSLVAAGNYGYTF

clone_size: .
v_call: TRBV5-1
d_call: .
j_call: TRBJ2-5
cdr3_nt: TGCGCCAGCAGCTTGGGAAGGGGCGGCCAAGAGACCCGGTACTTC
cdr3_aa: CASSLGRGGQETRYF

clone_size: .
v_call: TRBV3-1
d_call: .
j_call: TRBJ2-5
cdr3_nt: TGTGCCAGCAGCCCCCCAGCGCGGAAAGAGACCCAGTACTTC
cdr3_aa: CASSPPARKETQYF

clone_size: .
v_call: TRBV9
d_call: TRBD1
j_call: TRBJ2-5
cdr3_nt: TGTGCCACTTCAGGGACAGGGGTCCAAGAGACCCAGTACTTC
cdr3_aa: CATSGTGVQETQYF

clone_size: .
v_call: TRBV2
d_call: .
j_call: TRBJ2-7
cdr3_nt: TGTGCCAGCAGTCACGGGTCCGTCTACGAGCAGTACTTC
cdr3_aa: CASSHGSVYEQYF

clone_size: .
v_call: TRBV5-1
d_call: .
j_call: TRBJ1-2
cdr3_nt: TGCGCCAGCAGCTTGGGGGCTTGGGGAGCTAACTATGGCTACACCTTC
cdr3_aa: CASSLGAWGANYGYTF

clone_size: .
v_call: TRBV5-1
d_call: TRBD1
j_call: TRBJ2-3
cdr3_nt: TGCGCCAGCAGCACCGGACAGGGCGAGGGTACGCAGTATTTT
cdr3_aa: CASSTGQGEGTQYF

clone_size: .
v_call: TRBV6-2/TRBV6-3
d_call: .
j_call: TRBJ2-2
cdr3_nt: TGTGCCAGCAGTCGGCCATCTGCGGCCGGGGAGCTGTTTTTT
cdr3_aa: CASSRPSAAGELFF

clone_size: .
v_call: TRBV2
d_call: .
j_call: TRBJ1-1
cdr3_nt: TGTGCCAGCACACAACAGATACTGAACACTGAAGCTTTCTTT
cdr3_aa: CASTQQILNTEAFF

clone_size: .
v_call: TRBV20-1
d_call: .
j_call: TRBJ1-2
cdr3_nt: TGCAGTGCACCAACCCGACAGGCCTATGGCTACACCTTC
cdr3_aa: CSAPTRQAYGYTF

clone_size: .
v_call: TRBV20-1
d_call: .
j_call: TRBJ2-2
cdr3_nt: TGCAGTGCTGAAACCGGGACTCAAAAGTATCCGAACACCGGGGAGCTGTTTTTT
cdr3_aa: CSAETGTQKYPNTGELFF

clone_size: .
v_call: TRBV7-2
d_call: .
j_call: TRBJ1-1
cdr3_nt: TGTGCCAGCAGCTTAAGAATGGTGAACACTGAAGCTTTCTTT
cdr3_aa: CASSLRMVNTEAFF

clone_size: few
v_call: TRBV12-3/TRBV12-4
d_call: .
j_call: TRBJ1-6
cdr3_nt: TGTGCCAGCAGTTTCGGGTATTCCAATTCACCCCTCCACTTT
cdr3_aa: CASSFGYSNSPLHF

clone_size: .
v_call: TRBV20-1
d_call: .
j_call: TRBJ2-5
cdr3_nt: TGCAGTGCTCGACTCCCCAACTACAATGAGCAGTACTTC
cdr3_aa: CSARLPNYNEQYF

clone_size: .
v_call: TRBV7-2
d_call: TRBD2
j_call: TRBJ2-1
cdr3_nt: TGTGCCAGCAGCTTAGGGGCTAGCGGGGTCAATGAGCAGTTCTTC
cdr3_aa: CASSLGASGVNEQFF

clone_size: .
v_call: TRBV5-1
d_call: .
j_call: TRBJ1-2
cdr3_nt: TGCGCCAGCAGCTTGGGGGGGCAGGGCTACTATGGCTACACCTTC
cdr3_aa: CASSLGGQGYYGYTF

clone_size: few
v_call: TRBV20-1
d_call: TRBD1
j_call: TRBJ2-7
cdr3_nt: TGCGCGGGCCGGACAGGGTCGAGGTACGAGCAGTACTTC
cdr3_aa: CAGRTGSRYEQYF

clone_size: .
v_call: TRBV5-1
d_call: TRBD2
j_call: TRBJ2-1
cdr3_nt: TGCGCCAGCAGCTTGAGACTAGCGGATAAGTACAATGAGCAGTTCTTC
cdr3_aa: CASSLRLADKYNEQFF

clone_size: .
v_call: TRBV10-3
d_call: TRBD1
j_call: TRBJ2-1
cdr3_nt: TGTGCCATCAGCTCACAGGGGAATGAGCAGTTCTTC
cdr3_aa: CAISSQGNEQFF

clone_size: many
v_call: TRBV2
d_call: TRBD1
j_call: TRBJ2-5
cdr3_nt: TGTGCTAGCAGCGACAGGGGTGAGACCCAGTACTTC
cdr3_aa: CASSDRGETQYF

clone_size: few
v_call: TRBV5-1
d_call: .
j_call: TRBJ2-3
cdr3_nt: TGCGCCAGCAGCTTACTGGGCTATAGCACAGATACGCAGTATTTT
cdr3_aa: CASSLLGYSTDTQYF

clone_size: few
v_call: TRBV10-3
d_call: .
j_call: TRBJ2-6
cdr3_nt: TGTGCCATCAGCCAGTCCCGCTCTGGGGCCAACGTCCTGACTTTC
cdr3_aa: CAISQSRSGANVLTF

clone_size: .
v_call: TRBV5-1
d_call: .
j_call: TRBJ2-4
cdr3_nt: TGCGCCAGCAGCATAGAGGTACGGGGGACGACCAAAAACATTCAGTACTTC
cdr3_aa: CASSIEVRGTTKNIQYF

clone_size: many
v_call: TRBV5-5
d_call: .
j_call: TRBJ1-2
cdr3_nt: TGTGCCAGCAGCTTAAGCCCGACAGATGGCTACACCTTC
cdr3_aa: CASSLSPTDGYTF

clone_size: few
v_call: TRBV29-1
d_call: .
j_call: TRBJ2-1
cdr3_nt: TGCAGCGTTGCAAGACAGAGCTCCTACAATGAGCAGTTCTTC
cdr3_aa: CSVARQSSYNEQFF

clone_size: many
v_call: TRBV4-2
d_call: .
j_call: TRBJ1-1
cdr3_nt: TGTGCCAGCAGCCTGGGGCGCTGGGACACTGAAGCTTTCTTT
cdr3_aa: CASSLGRWDTEAFF

clone_size: few
v_call: TRBV5-1
d_call: .
j_call: TRBJ2-3
cdr3_nt: TGCGCCAGCAGCTTGGGTTCCACGGGAGATACGCAGTATTTT
cdr3_aa: CASSLGSTGDTQYF

clone_size: few
v_call: TRBV20-1
d_call: .
j_call: TRBJ2-3
cdr3_nt: TGCAGTGCTAGTGCTCCTAGCACAGATACGCAGTATTTT
cdr3_aa: CSASAPSTDTQYF

clone_size: .
v_call: TRBV13
d_call: .
j_call: TRBJ2-7
cdr3_nt: TGTGCCAGCAGCTTCAGGAGGCTAGAGGAGCAGTACTTC
cdr3_aa: CASSFRRLEEQYF

clone_size: few
v_call: TRBV9
d_call: .
j_call: TRBJ2-3
cdr3_nt: TGTGCCAGCACCGAATCTCCCTCCACAGATACGCAGTATTTT
cdr3_aa: CASTESPSTDTQYF

clone_size: .
v_call: TRBV6-2/TRBV6-3
d_call: .
j_call: TRBJ1-4
cdr3_nt: TGTGCCAGCAGTTCCCTAGCCACGGCCAGAGAAAAACTGTTTTTT
cdr3_aa: CASSSLATAREKLFF